Shown below are 22 T cell receptor beta chains from a single sample sequenced in a study of regulatory T cells in long-lasting Graves disease. Time point noted: persistent/refractory GD, antithyroid drugs over 5 years with positive TRAb. Extracted PBMC RNA gave rise to the TCR library. Investigators prepared the TCR beta libraries by applying iRepertoire HTBI primers and Arm-PCR of CDR3 regions. TCRdb ran MiXCR on the multiplex PCR reads and lists one entry per CDR3 protein. The sample has 500,000 to 800,000 distinct CDR3 sequences, around 32% seen once. This material consisted of peripheral blood mononuclear cells (PBMCs), taken when the disease was refractory, from a patient treated with antithyroid drugs. These receptors were collected from a female donor with Graves disease.

The rearrangement links TRBV19 to TRBJ2-5; D call uncertain. The CDR3 extends over 14 amino acids. V gave up 6 bases and J gave up 0 bases, with 11 bases separating them. CDR1 LNHDA and CDR2 SQIVND come from the germline V gene (reference sequence). This chain's CDR3 is CASRSRHHQETQYF. CDR3 coding DNA: TGTGCCAGTAGGAGCCGGCACCACCAAGAGACCCAGTACTTC.

In regard to this clonotype: The final CDR3 position lacks the conserved phenylalanine or tryptophan, pointing to a likely read error. The DNA is left out, because the CDR3 cannot be placed on it with certainty; the CDR3 is given as TCRdb lists it. CDR3 protein: CSGVRRDRVPLV. The chain links TRBV29-1 to TRBJ1-2; TRBD1 reflects the table's D call only, with no check against the DNA. The CDR3 spans 12 residues, counting both ends. Germline V gives CDR1 SQVTM, CDR2 ANQGSEA.

Ten or more counts support this clonotype. V and J are TRBV28 and TRBJ2-7, with 7 positions matching TRBD2. J was trimmed by 6 bases and V by 5 bases; bases with no gene match: 16. The CDR3 is 16 residues long. The germline V gene encodes CDR1 MDHEN and CDR2 SYDVKM. The chain's CDR3 is CASSPPRLGGGAEQYF. Here the CDR3 DNA reads TGTGCCAGCAGTCCCCCCCGGCTGGGGGGAGGGGCCGAGCAGTACTTC.

This clonotype showed up just a few times. The chain joins TRBV30 to TRBJ2-7, with D perhaps matching TRBD1 or TRBD2 (5 bases each). The CDR3 runs to 12 residues. CDR1 and CDR2 (germline): GTSNPN, SVGIG (reference sequence). V dropped 4 bases and J dropped 4 bases, with 11 bases sitting between them. CDR3 DNA sequence: TGTGCCTGGACCCCTGGGGGTTACGAGCAGTACTTC. This encodes CAWTPGGYEQYF.

This clonotype has a handful of counts. The chain recombines TRBV20-1 with TRBJ2-7; TRBD2 matches at 7 bases. There are 15 residues in the CDR3. Losses at the gene ends were 1 base for V and 0 bases for J; bases not matched to a gene: 6. Germline CDR1 DFQATT, CDR2 SNEGSKA (reference sequence). The CDR3 DNA is TGCAGTGCTAGAGGCCCTAGCGGAGGCTCCTACGAGCAGTACTTC. Protein product: CSARGPSGGSYEQYF.

This clonotype appeared many times. The V and J genes are TRBV11-2 and TRBJ2-5; 9 bases map to TRBD2. V dropped 8 bases and J dropped 5; count of bases not matched to a gene: 15. The CDR3 runs 16 residues. Germline CDR1 is SGHAT and CDR2 is FQNNGV. The DNA of the CDR3 is TGTGCCAGCGCTGGGGGGATAGCGGGAGTTCGGGAGACCCAGTACTTC. It specifies CASAGGIAGVRETQYF.

The chain employs TRBV19 and TRBJ1-6; no reliable D call. Trimming took 3 bases from V and 5 from J, leaving 8 bases between them. CDR3 length: 14 residues. Germline V gene sequence: CDR1 LNHDA, CDR2 SQIVND (reference sequence). DNA of the CDR3: TGTGCCAGTAGTATCCAGACGAATAATTCACCCCTCCACTTT. This encodes CASSIQTNNSPLHF. The whole variable domain, filled in from reference TRBV19 and TRBJ1-6, reads DGGITQSPKYLFRKEGQNVTLSCEQNLNHDAMYWYRQDPGQGLRLIYYSQIVNDFQKGDIAEGYSVSREKKESFPLTVTSAQKNPTAFYLCASSIQTNNSPLHFGNGTRLTVT.

The sample holds many counts of this clonotype. The CDR3: CASSLTPVLWSTEAFF. The CDR3, as DNA: TGTGCCAGCAGTTTAACACCAGTTCTATGGAGCACTGAAGCTTTCTTT. J is TRBJ1-1 and V is TRBV28; unclear D gene. Trimming took off 2 bases at V and 4 bases at J, with 17 bases between the two ends. CDR1 and CDR2 from the germline V gene are MDHEN and SYDVKM. The CDR3 is made up of 16 amino acids.

This clonotype has a count of ten or more. The rearrangement joins TRBV6-1 to TRBJ1-2; possible D gene TRBD1, 5 bases. Germline loops: CDR1 MNHNS, CDR2 SASEGT. There are 9 residues in the CDR3. Trimming removed 9 bases at V and 11 bases at J, with 10 bases between. CDR3: CASEGWYTF. The CDR3 DNA follows: TGTGCCAGTGAGGGGTGGTACACCTTC.

This clonotype was recorded a few times. V and J are TRBV2 and TRBJ2-1, with D perhaps TRBD1 or TRBD2 (5 bases each). Deletions cut 7 bases from V and 6 bases from J, with 13 bases between. CDR1 SNHLY and CDR2 FYNNEI come from the germline V gene. The CDR3 has 13 residues. Written as DNA, the CDR3 is TGTGCCAGCACTGGGGGTTTAGTCAATGAGCAGTTCTTC. As protein: CASTGGLVNEQFF.

This sequence joins TRBV6-1 and TRBJ1-6, with 7 bases that match TRBD1. Losses at the gene ends were 6 bases for V and 0 bases for J; bases not matched to a gene: 5. This CDR3 has 16 amino acids. Germline lookup yields CDR1 MNHNS and CDR2 SASEGT. This CDR3 is CASSRQGTSYNSPLHF. The CDR3 DNA is TGTGCCAGCAGCAGACAGGGAACCTCCTATAATTCACCCCTCCACTTT.

This clonotype was found many times. V and J are TRBV28 and TRBJ2-2, with TRBD1 as a possible D gene (6 bases). The CDR3 length is 14 residues. The V and J ends lost 1 base and 6 bases respectively, with 9 bases between them. The germline gives CDR1 MDHEN, CDR2 SYDVKM. CDR3 nucleotide sequence: TGTGCCAGCAGTTTATTCAGGGGTGCCGGGGAGCTGTTTTTT. This sequence encodes CASSLFRGAGELFF.

This clonotype was recorded many times. The V and J genes are TRBV7-9 and TRBJ2-7; TRBD1 might be the D (6 bases). V lost 5 bases to trimming and J lost 2 bases, with 10 bases between them. CDR1 and CDR2 (germline): SEHNR, FQNEAQ (reference sequence). CDR3 length equals 13 residues. CDR3: CASSGTSTYEQYF. CDR3 DNA sequence: TGTGCCAGCAGCGGGACATCCACCTACGAGCAGTACTTC.

This clonotype was detected many times. CDR3 loop: CASRQDLSVYYGYTF. CDR3 coding DNA: TGTGCCAGCAGGCAAGACCTAAGCGTCTACTATGGCTACACCTTC. The gene calls are TRBV6-1 and TRBJ1-2; the D is unclear. This CDR3 contains 15 residues. The germline gives CDR1 MNHNS, CDR2 SASEGT. Trimming removed 6 bases at V and 3 bases at J, with 17 bases between.

At least ten counts were recorded for this clonotype. This chain links TRBV6-5 with TRBJ1-1; D not resolved. The CDR3 runs to 14 residues. V lost 0 bases and J 1 base, leaving 6 bases between the germline ends. CDR1 MNHEY and CDR2 SVGAGI come from the germline V gene. CDR3 in DNA: TGTGCCAGCAGTTACTCAGGGAGGAACACTGAAGCTTTCTTT. This sequence encodes CASSYSGRNTEAFF.

The genes are TRBV29-1 and TRBJ2-5, with unresolved D. V lost 3 bases to trimming and J lost 13 bases, with 18 bases between them. The CDR3 consists of 12 residues. Germline-derived CDR1 and CDR2 are SQVTM and ANQGSEA. Written as DNA, the CDR3 is TGCAGCGTTGAGGTCACTTCCAGTCCTTTGTACTTC. Translation: CSVEVTSSPLYF.

The chain carries TRBV27 and TRBJ1-1; 7 bases match TRBD1. Trimming removed 8 bases from V and 1 base from J; junction bases left unmatched: 1. Germline V gene sequence: CDR1 MNHEY, CDR2 SMNVEV (reference sequence). This CDR3 spans 12 amino acids. CDR3 region: CASWDRNTEAFF. CDR3 nucleotides: TGTGCCAGCTGGGACAGGAACACTGAAGCTTTCTTT.

This sequence joins TRBV18 and TRBJ1-5; 9 bases match TRBD1. V lost 2 bases, J lost 3 bases, and 2 bases stayed unmatched. Germline V gene data show CDR1 as KGHSH and CDR2 as LQKENI. CDR3 length: 15 amino acids. CDR3: CASSPEQGANQPQHF. As DNA, the CDR3 is TGTGCCAGCTCACCAGAACAGGGGGCCAATCAGCCCCAGCATTTT.

To note about this clonotype: This could be a read error, since a much larger clone is one nucleotide away. The rearrangement joins TRBV12-3 or TRBV12-4 to TRBJ1-1; 8 bases line up with TRBD1. V was clipped by 7 bases and J by 1 base; unmatched bases: 5. The CDR3 extends over 14 amino acids. The CDR3: CASTPTGANTEAFF. The DNA of the CDR3 is TGTGCCAGCACCCCGACAGGGGCGAACACTGAAGCTTTCTTT.

V gene TRBV2 combines with J gene TRBJ1-5; D remains unclear. V lost 3 bases and J 3 bases, leaving 12 bases between the germline ends. CDR1 is SNHLY and CDR2 is FYNNEI in the germline V gene. The CDR3 extends over 15 amino acids. The CDR3 sequence is CASSESGRDNQPQHF. CDR3 DNA: TGTGCCAGCAGTGAGTCGGGTAGGGACAATCAGCCCCAGCATTTT.

The DNA of the CDR3 is TGTGCCAGCAACGGGCTCACCACAGATACGCAGTATTTT. Translating gives CASNGLTTDTQYF. The chain employs TRBV6-2 or TRBV6-3 and TRBJ2-3; no definite D call. This CDR3 is built from 13 residues. V was shortened by 7 bases and J by 2 bases, with 10 bases between the two germline ends. Per germline, CDR1 MNHEY and CDR2 SVGEGT.

This clonotype was seen at least ten times. The chain combines TRBV28 with TRBJ1-1; D unclear. Between the trimmed V and J ends, which lost 2 bases and 6 bases, there was a span of 7 bases. Germline lookup yields CDR1 MDHEN and CDR2 SYDVKM. This CDR3 contains 12 residues. The CDR3 reads CASSLMASEAFF. The CDR3, as DNA: TGTGCCAGCAGTTTAATGGCTTCTGAAGCTTTCTTT.